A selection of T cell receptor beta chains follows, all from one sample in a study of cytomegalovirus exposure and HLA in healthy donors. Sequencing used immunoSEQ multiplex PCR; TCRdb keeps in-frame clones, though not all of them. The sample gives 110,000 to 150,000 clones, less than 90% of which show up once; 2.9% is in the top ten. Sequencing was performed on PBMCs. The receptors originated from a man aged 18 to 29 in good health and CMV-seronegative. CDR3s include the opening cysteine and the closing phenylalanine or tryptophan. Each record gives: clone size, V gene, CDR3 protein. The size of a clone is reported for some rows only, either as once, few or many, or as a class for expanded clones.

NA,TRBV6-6,CASAGAENTEAFF
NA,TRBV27,CASSPWSGRYNEQFF
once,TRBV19,CASSARHLQETQYF
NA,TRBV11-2,CASSLLAGGPRTDTQYF
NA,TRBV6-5,CATRTGFLVRGELFF
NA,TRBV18,CASSPKIEATNEKLFF
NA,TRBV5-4,CASSWGQGYEQYF
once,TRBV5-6,CASSYLGEHRNEQFF
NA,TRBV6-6,CASSPLRTSGGTQYF
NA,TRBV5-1,CASSFQGLPTEAFF
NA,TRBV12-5,CASGLPSQGPYGYTF
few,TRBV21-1,CASSKGGTGDEQYF
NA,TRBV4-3,CASSQGLLGGGDTQYF
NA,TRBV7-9,CASSSQGPETEAFF
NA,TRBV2,CATATERYEQYF
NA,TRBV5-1,CASSLGQGVPDTYGYTF
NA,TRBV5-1,CASSPGLRESNQPQHF
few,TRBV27,CASSRQVANEKLFF
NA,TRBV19,CASSILAGDATDTQYF
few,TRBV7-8,CASSLMTGEGEQYF
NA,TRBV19,CASSIGPGNYGYTF
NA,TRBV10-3,CAISAMASSYNEQFF
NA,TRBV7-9,CASSPPGGGERNEQFF
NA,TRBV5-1,CASSFWTGPSYEQYF
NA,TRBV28,CASSYSPPYEQYF
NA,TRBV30,CAWSSSTGYGYTF
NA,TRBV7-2,CASSPTVSMNTEAFF
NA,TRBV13,CASRAGAAGPLTEAFF
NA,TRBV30,CAWRTSGSTDTQYF
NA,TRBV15,CATSRGWTGTGKRWPQETQYF
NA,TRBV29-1,CSVASSGNTIYF
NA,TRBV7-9,CASSSIRTVNTEAFF
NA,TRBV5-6,CASSLGRWYGETQYF
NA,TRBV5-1,CASSFSGYNEQFF
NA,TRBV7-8,CASSLGVLITETGYTF
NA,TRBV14,CASSQVGLAGDTQYF
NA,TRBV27,CASSSFASGTGELFF
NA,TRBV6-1,CASSEALPTTNEKLFF
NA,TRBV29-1,CSVVGRGRPAGSRNTEAFF
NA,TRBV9,CASSVDGGSQETQYF
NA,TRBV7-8,CASSLAPRGDRERETQYF
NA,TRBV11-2,CASSLERTGVGEQYF
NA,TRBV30,CAWSGGRGLYEQYF
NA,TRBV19,CASSIGPSSGNTIYF